This T cell receptor (beta chain) originates from a study of blood T cell repertoires in COVID-19. Overall study: T cells, B-cell-depleted T cells, or PBMCs supplied cDNA or gDNA.

Source study methods: The assay estimated nucleated cells by amplifying reference gene primers. Sequenced by immunoSEQ multiplex PCR; TCRdb stores in-frame clones only, minus some. That table is the source of V, J and clone size, and D and trimming were worked out from the DNA. The table lists roughly 35,000 clones, nearly 80% of them singletons. Losses at the gene ends were 9 bases for V and 4 bases for J; bases not matched to a gene: 9. The CDR3 covers 15 residues. CDR1 MDHEN and CDR2 SYDVKM come from the germline V gene. The specimen was peripheral blood. The chain has TRBV28 and TRBJ2-6; 7 nucleotides match TRBD1. This receptor was taken from a man older than 75 with acute or convalescent COVID-19. CDR3 sequence (DNA): TGTGCCAGTATGGGACAGTCTGTGGGGGCCAACGTCCTGACTTTC. It specifies CASMGQSVGANVLTF.